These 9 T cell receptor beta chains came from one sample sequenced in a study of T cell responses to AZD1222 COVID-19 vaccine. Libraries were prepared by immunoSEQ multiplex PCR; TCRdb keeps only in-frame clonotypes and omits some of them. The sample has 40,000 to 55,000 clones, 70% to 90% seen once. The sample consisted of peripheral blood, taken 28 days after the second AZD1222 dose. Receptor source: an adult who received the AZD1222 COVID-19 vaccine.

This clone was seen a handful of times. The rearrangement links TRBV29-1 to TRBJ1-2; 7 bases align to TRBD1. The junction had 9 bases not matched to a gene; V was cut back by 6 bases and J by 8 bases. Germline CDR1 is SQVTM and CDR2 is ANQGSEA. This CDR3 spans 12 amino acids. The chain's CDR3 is CSVTRGGSGYTF. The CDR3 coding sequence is TGCAGCGTCACCAGGGGGGGATCCGGCTACACCTTC.

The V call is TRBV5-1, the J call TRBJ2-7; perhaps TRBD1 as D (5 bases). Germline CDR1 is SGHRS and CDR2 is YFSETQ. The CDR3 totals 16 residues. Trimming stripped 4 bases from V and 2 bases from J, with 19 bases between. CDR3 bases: TGCGCCAGCAGCAACCCGCCTAACAGGAACACCTACGAGCAGTACTTC. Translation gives CASSNPPNRNTYEQYF.

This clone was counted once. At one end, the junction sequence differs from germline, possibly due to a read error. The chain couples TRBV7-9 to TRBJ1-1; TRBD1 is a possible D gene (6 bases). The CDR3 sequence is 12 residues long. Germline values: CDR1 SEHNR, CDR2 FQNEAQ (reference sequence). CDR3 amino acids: CASSLTTGLTIF. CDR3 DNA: TGTGCCAGCAGCTTGACGACAGGTCTAACGATCTTT.

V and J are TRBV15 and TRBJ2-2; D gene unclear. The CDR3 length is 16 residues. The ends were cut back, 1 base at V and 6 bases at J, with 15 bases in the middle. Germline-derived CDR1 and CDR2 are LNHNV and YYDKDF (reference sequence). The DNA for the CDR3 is TGTGCCACCAGCAGAGGACCATCCTCGGTCGCCGGGGAGCTGTTTTTT. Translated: CATSRGPSSVAGELFF.

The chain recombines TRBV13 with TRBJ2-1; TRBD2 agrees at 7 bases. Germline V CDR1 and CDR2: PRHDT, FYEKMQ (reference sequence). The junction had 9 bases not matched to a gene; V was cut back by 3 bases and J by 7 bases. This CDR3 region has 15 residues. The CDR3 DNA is TGTGCCAGCAGCTTGAGGCGGGAGAGGTGGAATGAGCAGTTCTTC. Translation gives CASSLRRERWNEQFF. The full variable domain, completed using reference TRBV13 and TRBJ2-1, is AAGVIQSPRHLIKEKRETATLKCYPIPRHDTVYWYQQGPGQDPQFLISFYEKMQSDKGSIPDRFSAQQFSDYHSELNMSSLELGDSALYFCASSLRRERWNEQFFGPGTRLTVL.

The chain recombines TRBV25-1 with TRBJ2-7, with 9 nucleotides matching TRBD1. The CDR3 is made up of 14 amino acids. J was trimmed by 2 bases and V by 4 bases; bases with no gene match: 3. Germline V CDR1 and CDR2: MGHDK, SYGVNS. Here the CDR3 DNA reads TGTGCCAGCAGTGCTGGGACAGGGCCCTACGAGCAGTACTTC. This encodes CASSAGTGPYEQYF.

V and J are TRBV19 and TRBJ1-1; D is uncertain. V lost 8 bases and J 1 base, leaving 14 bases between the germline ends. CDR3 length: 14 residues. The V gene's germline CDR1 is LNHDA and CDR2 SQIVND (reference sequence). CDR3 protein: CASWQFDKNTEAFF. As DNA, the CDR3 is TGTGCCAGTTGGCAGTTTGATAAGAACACTGAAGCTTTCTTT. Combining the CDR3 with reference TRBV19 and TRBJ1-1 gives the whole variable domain DGGITQSPKYLFRKEGQNVTLSCEQNLNHDAMYWYRQDPGQGLRLIYYSQIVNDFQKGDIAEGYSVSREKKESFPLTVTSAQKNPTAFYLCASWQFDKNTEAFFGQGTRLTVV.

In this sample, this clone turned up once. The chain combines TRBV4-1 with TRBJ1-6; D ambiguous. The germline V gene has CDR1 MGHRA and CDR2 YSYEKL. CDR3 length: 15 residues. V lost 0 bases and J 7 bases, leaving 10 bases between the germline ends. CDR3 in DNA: TGCGCCAGCAGCCAAGATCCCCGAGGGAATTCACCCCTCCACTTT. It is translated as CASSQDPRGNSPLHF.

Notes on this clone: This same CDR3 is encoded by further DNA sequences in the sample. The DNA for the CDR3 is TGTGCCAGCAGTTACCGGGCTAACTATGGCTACACCTTC. This codes for CASSYRANYGYTF. The V gene is TRBV6-5, the J gene TRBJ1-2; D gene uncertain. Germline lookup yields CDR1 MNHEY and CDR2 SVGAGI. The CDR3 runs to 13 residues. V was trimmed by 2 bases and J by 0 bases, leaving 4 bases between them.